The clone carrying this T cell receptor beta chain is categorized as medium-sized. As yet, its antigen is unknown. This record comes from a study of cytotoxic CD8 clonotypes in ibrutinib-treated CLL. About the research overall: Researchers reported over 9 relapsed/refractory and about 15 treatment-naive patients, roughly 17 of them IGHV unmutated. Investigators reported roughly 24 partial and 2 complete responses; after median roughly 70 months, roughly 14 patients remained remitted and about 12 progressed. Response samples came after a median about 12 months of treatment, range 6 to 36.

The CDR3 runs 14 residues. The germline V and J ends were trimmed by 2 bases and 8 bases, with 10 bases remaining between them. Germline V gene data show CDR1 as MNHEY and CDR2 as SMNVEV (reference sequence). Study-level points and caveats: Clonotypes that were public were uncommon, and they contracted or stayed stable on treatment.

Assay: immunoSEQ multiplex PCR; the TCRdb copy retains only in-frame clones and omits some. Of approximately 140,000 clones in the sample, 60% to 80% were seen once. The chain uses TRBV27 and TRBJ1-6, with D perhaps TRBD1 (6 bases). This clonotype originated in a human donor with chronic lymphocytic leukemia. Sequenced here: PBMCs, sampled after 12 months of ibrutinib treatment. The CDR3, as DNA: TGTGCCAGCAGTTTACCCGGGGGGCATTCACCCCTCCACTTT. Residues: CASSLPGGHSPLHF.